A single sample is the source of the 18 T cell receptor beta chains below, sequenced in a study of molecular identifiers for immune sequencing clone quantification. TCRdb analysed the PCR reads with MiXCR anew, one entry per CDR3 protein. The table shows tens of thousands of distinct CDR3 sequences, with roughly a fifth occurring only once. Sequencing used naive CD8+ T cells from blood, with Jurkat cell RNA spiked in. The subset here: FACS-sorted CD8+CD4-CCR7+CD45RA+ naive T cells. Receptors were obtained from a human donor in good health. Some libraries in this study had Jurkat cell RNA spiked in.

In its sample, this clonotype was seen a few times. The chain uses TRBV10-3 and TRBJ2-1; TRBD1 aligns across 7 bases. The V gene's germline CDR1 is ENHRY and CDR2 SYGVKD. The junction had 6 bases not matched to a gene; V was cut back by 0 bases and J by 4 bases. The CDR3 length is 16 residues. The CDR3, as DNA: TGTGCCATCAGTGAGTCTACAGGGGCCGGATACAATGAGCAGTTCTTC. Amino acids: CAISESTGAGYNEQFF.

In its sample, this clonotype was seen many times. Written as DNA, the CDR3 is TGTGCCAGCAGCGGAAGGACTAGCGGGGGGGCCGACGCCTACGAGCAGTACTTC. Protein sequence: CASSGRTSGGADAYEQYF. The rearrangement links TRBV7-2 to TRBJ2-7; the match to TRBD2 covers 15 bases. The V gene end was trimmed by 5 bases and the J gene end by 2 bases; junction bases not matched to a gene: 10. Germline CDR1 is SGHTA and CDR2 is FQGNSA. The CDR3 sequence is 18 residues long.

As regards this clonotype: Just one base apart from a much larger clone, this may be a read error. The CDR3 carries no conserved terminal phenylalanine or tryptophan, so it likely arises from a read error. This chain joins TRBV2 and TRBJ1-6, with a possible D match to TRBD1 (6 bases). The length of the CDR3 is 12 residues. CDR1 and CDR2 (germline): SNHLY, FYNNEI. With 8 bases removed from V and 10 bases from J, the gap between germline ends came to 12 bases. CDR3 protein: CASSLQGSPLHL. The CDR3 nucleotides are TGTGCCAGCTCTCTACAGGGCTCACCCCTCCACTTG.

The chain couples TRBV5-1 to TRBJ1-2; weak D call: TRBD1 (6 bases). This CDR3 has 15 residues. V lost 0 bases to trimming and J lost 7 bases, with 16 bases between them. The germline gives CDR1 SGHRS, CDR2 YFSETQ. The CDR3 is CASSLVTGDRGGYTF. The CDR3 DNA follows: TGCGCCAGCAGCTTGGTGACAGGCGATAGGGGTGGCTACACCTTC.

The table lists this clonotype with many counts. This rearrangement joins TRBV7-8 to TRBJ2-5; 10 nucleotides line up with TRBD2. V shed 2 bases and J 3 bases; nucleotides not matched to a gene: 0. The CDR3 contains 14 residues. The germline V gene has CDR1 SGHVS and CDR2 FQNEAQ. The CDR3 reads CASSLLAGEETQYF. CDR3 nucleotides: TGTGCCAGCAGCTTACTAGCGGGGGAAGAGACCCAGTACTTC.

This clonotype was counted only a few times. This chain links TRBV7-2 with TRBJ2-7; 7 bases are a match to TRBD1. The CDR3 loop spans 14 amino acids. The V segment lost 5 bases and the J segment 0 bases; nucleotides outside the gene matches: 4. CDR1 and CDR2 (germline): SGHTA, FQGNSA. CDR3 sequence reads: CASSPGQISYEQYF. The CDR3 nucleotides read TGTGCCAGCAGCCCGGGACAGATCTCCTACGAGCAGTACTTC.

This clonotype has ten or more counts. The rearrangement links TRBV12-3 or TRBV12-4 to TRBJ2-3; TRBD1 or TRBD2 may be the D gene (5 bases each). This CDR3 has 14 residues. V lost 7 bases to trimming and J lost 4 bases, with 15 bases between them. CDR3 DNA sequence: TGTGCCAGCAATCCTGGGACGGCATCAGATACGCAGTATTTT. Translating gives CASNPGTASDTQYF.

Only a few counts were recorded for this clonotype. The chain is built from TRBV7-2 and TRBJ1-2, with 8 bases matching TRBD1. The germline V gene encodes CDR1 SGHTA and CDR2 FQGNSA. This CDR3 has 15 residues. Trimming took 5 bases from V and 4 from J; bases not matched to a gene: 9. The CDR3 DNA reads as TGTGCCAGCAGCCCAGGACAGGGTCGGGCCTATGGCTACACCTTC. As protein: CASSPGQGRAYGYTF.

This clonotype has more than one count but fewer than ten. This sequence joins TRBV27 and TRBJ1-1, with 11 positions matching TRBD1. J gave up 7 bases and V 5 bases, and 9 bases lay outside the gene matches. CDR1 is MNHEY and CDR2 is SMNVEV in the germline V gene (reference sequence). The CDR3 extends over 15 amino acids. This CDR3 is CASSLQSGTGGEAFF. CDR3 coding DNA: TGTGCCAGCAGTCTACAATCCGGGACAGGGGGTGAAGCTTTCTTT.

As regards this clonotype: A read error may be the cause here, since a much bigger clone is one base away. Likely a read error: the CDR3 ends without its conserved phenylalanine or tryptophan. DNA for the CDR3: TGCGCCAGCAGCCAAGAAAGGGCGGACAGGGCTAATGAAAAACTGTTTCTT. It translates to CASSQERADRANEKLFL. The rearrangement uses TRBV4-3 and TRBJ1-4; 8 bases agree with TRBD1. V trimming: 0 bases; J trimming: 3 bases; junction bases outside the gene matches: 6. Germline assignment: CDR1 LGHNA and CDR2 YSLEER. This CDR3 spans 17 amino acids.

The genes are TRBV19 and TRBJ1-1, with D unresolved. V was trimmed by 2 bases and J by 0 bases, leaving 19 bases between them. The CDR3 has 18 residues. The germline gives CDR1 LNHDA, CDR2 SQIVND (reference sequence). The CDR3 region has the DNA TGTGCCAGTAGTATAAAGTACCAGTCTTCTGACGTGAACACTGAAGCTTTCTTT. It encodes CASSIKYQSSDVNTEAFF.

This clonotype has at least ten counts. CDR3 in DNA: TGTGCCAGCAGCCCGGGACATGCGAACACCGGGGAGCTGTTTTTT. Residues: CASSPGHANTGELFF. The chain joins TRBV7-9 to TRBJ2-2; tentative D call: TRBD1 (6 bases). V lost 5 bases to trimming and J lost 0 bases, with 10 bases between them. Germline CDR1 reads SEHNR; CDR2 reads FQNEAQ (reference sequence). The CDR3 extends over 15 amino acids.

V usage is TRBV11-2 and J usage is TRBJ2-1; no clear D gene. The V gene's germline CDR1 is SGHAT and CDR2 FQNNGV. V was trimmed by 4 bases and J by 5 bases, leaving 24 bases between them. The CDR3 contains 18 residues. The CDR3 sequence is CASSSPKLPAPSNNEQFF. The CDR3 DNA reads as TGTGCCAGCAGCTCACCAAAACTGCCGGCCCCCTCGAACAATGAGCAGTTCTTC.

Regarding this clonotype: This could be a read error, since a much larger clone is one nucleotide away. The chain employs TRBV5-3 and TRBJ1-1; D ambiguous. TRBV5-3 is an ORF for which the function is uncertain. The V end was cut by 8 bases, the J end by 8 bases, with 16 bases between. The CDR3 is 12 residues long. The CDR3 spells CASGLASVEAFF. Here the CDR3 DNA reads TGTGCCAGCGGCTTGGCCTCCGTGGAAGCTTTCTTT.

This clonotype was observed a few times. The CDR3 reads CASSLSGAQFF. CDR3 nucleotides: TGTGCCAGCAGCCTTAGCGGAGCTCAGTTCTTC. The chain carries TRBV13 and TRBJ2-1, with D possibly being TRBD2 (6 bases). Trimming took 5 bases from V and 13 from J, leaving 12 bases between them. CDR3 size: 11 residues. CDR1 is PRHDT, CDR2 FYEKMQ, per germline (reference sequence).

This clonotype appeared many times. V and J are TRBV2 and TRBJ1-5; unclear D gene. V was pared by 6 bases and J by 0 bases, with 12 bases between. The CDR3 totals 15 residues. Germline loops: CDR1 SNHLY, CDR2 FYNNEI. The CDR3 DNA sequence: TGTGCCAGCAGCCCGGAAGTGATTAGCAATCAGCCCCAGCATTTT. Translated: CASSPEVISNQPQHF.

This chain joins TRBV27 and TRBJ1-1; TRBD1 might be the D (5 bases). CDR1 and CDR2 from the germline V gene are MNHEY and SMNVEV (reference sequence). V lost 1 base, J lost 11 bases, and 23 bases lay in between. The CDR3 is made up of 16 amino acids. DNA for the CDR3: TGTGCCAGCAGTTTATTAGCCCCGGCAGGGCAGTCGGAGGCTTTCTTT. This codes for CASSLLAPAGQSEAFF.

In its sample, this clonotype was seen many times. The CDR3 region has the DNA TGTGCCAGCACCATAGGGGGACAGGGGTATGGCTACACCTTC. Its translation: CASTIGGQGYGYTF. This rearrangement joins TRBV12-3 or TRBV12-4 to TRBJ1-2, with TRBD1 matching 10 bases. The CDR3 spans 14 residues. The junction had 7 bases not matched to a gene; V was cut back by 7 bases and J by 5 bases.